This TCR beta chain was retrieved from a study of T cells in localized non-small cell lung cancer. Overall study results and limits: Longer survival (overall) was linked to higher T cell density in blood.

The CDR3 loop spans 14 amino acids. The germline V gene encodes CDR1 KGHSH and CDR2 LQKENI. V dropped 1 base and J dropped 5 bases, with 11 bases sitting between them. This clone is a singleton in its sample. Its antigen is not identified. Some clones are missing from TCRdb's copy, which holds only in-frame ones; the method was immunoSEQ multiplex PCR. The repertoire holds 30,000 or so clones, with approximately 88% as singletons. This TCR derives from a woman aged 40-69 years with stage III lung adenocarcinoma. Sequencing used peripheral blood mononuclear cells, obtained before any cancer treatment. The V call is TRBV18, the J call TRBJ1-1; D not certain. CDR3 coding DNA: TGTGCCAGCTCACCACTACCCGATGGAACTGAAGCTTTCTTT. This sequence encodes CASSPLPDGTEAFF.